This T cell receptor beta chain was recorded in a study of cytomegalovirus exposure and HLA in healthy donors. Whole-study results and caveats: Accurate HLA-A and HLA-B prediction from TCR beta sequences was reported for most subjects.

Germline lookup yields CDR1 LNHDA and CDR2 SQIVND (reference sequence). The CDR3 covers 13 residues. Trimming left V 4 bases short and J 5 bases short, with 9 bases between. Notes on this clone: Its antigen is still unknown.

The primer mix had 60 Vbeta and 13 Jbeta primers. Libraries were prepared by immunoSEQ multiplex PCR; TCRdb keeps only in-frame clonotypes and omits some of them. The sample includes 100,000 to 150,000 clones, around 81% of them seen just once. The chain uses TRBV19 and TRBJ2-1, with D possibly matching TRBD2 (5 bases). The specimen was PBMCs. This TCR was recovered from a woman aged 40 to 50 in good health and CMV-seronegative. CDR3 sequence reads: CASSSGLDNEQFF. CDR3 in DNA: TGTGCCAGTAGTAGTGGACTGGACAATGAGCAGTTCTTC.